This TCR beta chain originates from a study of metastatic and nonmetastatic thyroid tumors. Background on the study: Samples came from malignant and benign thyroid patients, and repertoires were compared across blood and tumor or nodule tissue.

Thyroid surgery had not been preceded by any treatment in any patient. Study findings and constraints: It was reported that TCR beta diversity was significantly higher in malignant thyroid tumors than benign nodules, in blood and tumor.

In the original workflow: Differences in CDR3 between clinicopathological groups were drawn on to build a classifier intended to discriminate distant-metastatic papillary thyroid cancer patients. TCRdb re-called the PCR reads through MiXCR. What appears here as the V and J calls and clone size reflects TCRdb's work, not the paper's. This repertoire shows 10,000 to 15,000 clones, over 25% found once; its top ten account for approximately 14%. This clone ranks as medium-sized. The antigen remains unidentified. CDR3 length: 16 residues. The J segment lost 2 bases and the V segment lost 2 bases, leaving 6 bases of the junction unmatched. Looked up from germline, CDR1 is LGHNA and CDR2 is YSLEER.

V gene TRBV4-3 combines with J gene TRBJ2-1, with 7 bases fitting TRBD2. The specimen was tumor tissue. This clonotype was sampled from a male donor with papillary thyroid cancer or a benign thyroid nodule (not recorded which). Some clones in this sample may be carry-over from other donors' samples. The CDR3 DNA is TGCGCCAGCAGCCAATCTGGGAGCGGGACCTACAATGAGCAGTTCTTC. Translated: CASSQSGSGTYNEQFF.